This T cell receptor (beta chain) was sequenced during a study of cytomegalovirus exposure and HLA in healthy donors. Study summary: According to later analysis, the same platform produced the 110 or so validation and 666 first-cohort repertoires.

The donors were part of the validation cohort of fewer than 150 subjects. That cohort was separate from the first cohort, which comprised 700 or so subjects. Concerning this clone: Its antigen is not identified.

General study findings and limits: Specificity for CMV antigens was confirmed in vitro for a few of the CMV-associated chains. The authors listed around 150 TCR beta chains as cytomegalovirus-associated.

Germline V CDR1 and CDR2: SEHNR, FQNEAQ (reference sequence). There are 18 residues in the CDR3. With 2 bases clipped from V and 6 bases from J, the junction kept 10 bases outside the gene matches. Clones were sequenced by immunoSEQ multiplex PCR, and TCRdb holds only the in-frame ones, with some missing. The table lists 100,000 to 150,000 clones, approximately 90% of them singletons. Sequenced sample: PBMCs. The source is a woman aged 18 to 35 in good health and CMV-seronegative. The chain uses TRBV7-9 and TRBJ2-1, with 13 bases aligning to TRBD2. DNA of the CDR3: TGTGCCAGCAGCTTATCGGGACTAGCGGGGAGCCAGTCCAATGAGCAGTTCTTC. Translation: CASSLSGLAGSQSNEQFF.